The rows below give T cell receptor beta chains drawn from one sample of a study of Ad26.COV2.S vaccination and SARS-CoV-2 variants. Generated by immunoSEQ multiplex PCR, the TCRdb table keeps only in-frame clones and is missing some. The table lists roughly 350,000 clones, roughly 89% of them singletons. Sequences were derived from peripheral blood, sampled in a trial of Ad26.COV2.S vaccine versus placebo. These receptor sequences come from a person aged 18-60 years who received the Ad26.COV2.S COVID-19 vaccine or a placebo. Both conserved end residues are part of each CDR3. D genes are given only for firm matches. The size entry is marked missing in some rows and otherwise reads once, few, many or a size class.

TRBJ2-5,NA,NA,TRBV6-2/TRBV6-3,CASSTIKGPSGVAETQYF,TGTGCCAGCAGCACGATTAAGGGCCCTTCAGGGGTGGCGGAGACCCAGTACTTC
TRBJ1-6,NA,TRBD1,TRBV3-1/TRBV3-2,CASSQEDRGHISPLHF,TGTGCCAGCAGCCAAGAGGACAGGGGGCATATTTCACCCCTCCACTTT
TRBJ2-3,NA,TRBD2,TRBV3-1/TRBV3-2,CASSQDRGLAGGADTQYF,TGTGCCAGCAGCCAAGATAGGGGACTAGCGGGGGGAGCGGATACGCAGTATTTT
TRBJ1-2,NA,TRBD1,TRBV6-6,CASSKPTGMDGYTF,TGTGCCAGCAGTAAACCGACAGGGATGGATGGCTACACCTTC
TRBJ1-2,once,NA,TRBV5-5,CASSLGPGTNYGYTF,TGTGCCAGCAGCTTGGGCCCGGGAACTAACTATGGCTACACCTTC
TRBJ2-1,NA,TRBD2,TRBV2,CASNGGNSYNEQFF,TGTGCCAGCAACGGGGGGAACTCCTACAATGAGCAGTTCTTC
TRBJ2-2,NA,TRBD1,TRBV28,CASSITGDTGELFF,TGTGCCAGCAGTATTACAGGGGACACCGGGGAGCTGTTTTTT
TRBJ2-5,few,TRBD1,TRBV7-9,CASSPSSWDREETQYF,TGTGCCAGCAGCCCTTCCTCGTGGGACAGGGAAGAGACCCAGTACTTC
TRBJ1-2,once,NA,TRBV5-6,CASSLDSQGDYGYTF,TGTGCCAGCAGCTTGGATTCCCAGGGTGACTATGGCTACACCTTC
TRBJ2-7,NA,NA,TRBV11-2,CASRQTPSYEQYF,TGTGCCAGCAGACAAACACCCTCCTACGAGCAGTACTTC
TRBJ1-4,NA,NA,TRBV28,CASSSPFGGGDEKLFF,TGTGCCAGCAGTTCCCCTTTCGGGGGAGGGGATGAAAAACTGTTTTTT
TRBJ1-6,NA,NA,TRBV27,CASSSLRESTNSPLHF,TGTGCCAGCAGTTCCCTCCGAGAGTCCACCAATTCACCCCTCCACTTT
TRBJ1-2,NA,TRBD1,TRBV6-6,CASTRDRGVYGYTF,TGTGCCAGCACTAGGGACAGGGGTGTTTATGGCTACACCTTC
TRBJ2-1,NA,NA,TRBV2,CASGGTLYNEQFF,TGTGCCAGCGGCGGGACACTTTACAATGAGCAGTTCTTC
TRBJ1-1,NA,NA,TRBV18,CASSPLKDWEAFF,TGTGCCAGCTCACCACTCAAAGACTGGGAAGCTTTCTTT
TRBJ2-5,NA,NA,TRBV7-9,CASSRGQETQYF,TGTGCCAGCAGCCGGGGGCAAGAGACCCAGTACTTC
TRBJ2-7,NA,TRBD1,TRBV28,CASTLQGGLYEQYF,TGTGCCAGCACTTTACAGGGGGGACTCTACGAGCAGTACTTC
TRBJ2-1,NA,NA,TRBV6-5,CASSGTLIGNEQFF,TGTGCCAGCTCCGGGACACTAATTGGGAATGAGCAGTTCTTC
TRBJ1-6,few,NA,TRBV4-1,CASSQEGRSSYNSPLHF,TGCGCCAGCAGCCAAGAGGGCAGGAGCTCCTATAATTCACCCCTCCACTTT
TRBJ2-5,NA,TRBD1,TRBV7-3,CASSQGQGETQYF,TGTGCCAGCAGCCAAGGACAGGGCGAGACCCAGTACTTC
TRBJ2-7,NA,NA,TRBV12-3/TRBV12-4,CASSFKGRYEQYF,TGTGCCAGCAGTTTTAAGGGGCGGTACGAGCAGTACTTC
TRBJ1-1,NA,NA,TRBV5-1,CASSLDAGNTEAFF,TGCGCCAGCAGCTTGGATGCAGGGAACACTGAAGCTTTCTTT
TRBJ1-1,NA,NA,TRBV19,CASNKGASNTEAFF,TGTGCCAGTAACAAGGGTGCCTCGAACACTGAAGCTTTCTTT
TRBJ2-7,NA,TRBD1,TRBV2,CASQTGGAAYEQYF,TGTGCCAGCCAGACAGGGGGCGCGGCCTACGAGCAGTACTTC
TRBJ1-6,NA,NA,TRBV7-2,CASSFESSYNSPLHF,TGTGCCAGCAGCTTCGAAAGCTCCTATAATTCACCCCTCCACTTT
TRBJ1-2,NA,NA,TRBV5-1,CASSSPVGNPNYGYTF,TGCGCCAGCAGCTCCCCCGTGGGGAATCCTAACTATGGCTACACCTTC
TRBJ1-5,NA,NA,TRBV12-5,CASGLVLGERSRQPQHF,TGTGCTAGTGGTTTGGTACTTGGGGAACGGTCTAGGCAGCCCCAGCATTTT
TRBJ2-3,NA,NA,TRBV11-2,CASSSGTSTDTQYF,TGTGCCAGCAGCTCGGGGACCAGCACAGATACGCAGTATTTT
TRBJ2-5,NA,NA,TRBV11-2,CASSLNPSGLGETQYF,TGTGCCAGCAGCTTAAACCCTTCAGGGCTGGGGGAGACCCAGTACTTC
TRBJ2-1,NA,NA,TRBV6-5,CASLSVRDNEQFF,TGTGCCAGCTTGAGCGTTCGGGACAATGAGCAGTTCTTC
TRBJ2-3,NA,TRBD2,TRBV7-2,CASSPRLAGEIADTQYF,TGTGCCAGCAGCCCCCGGCTAGCGGGAGAAATCGCAGATACGCAGTATTTT
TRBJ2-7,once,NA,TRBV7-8,CASSPYRVSYEQYF,TGTGCCAGCAGCCCTTACAGGGTGTCCTACGAGCAGTACTTC
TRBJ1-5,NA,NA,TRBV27,CASSSNRYQPQHF,TGTGCCAGCAGTTCAAACCGTTATCAGCCCCAGCATTTT
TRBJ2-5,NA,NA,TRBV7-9,CASSSGLGQETQYF,TGTGCCAGCAGCTCAGGGTTGGGTCAAGAGACCCAGTACTTC
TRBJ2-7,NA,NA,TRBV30,CAWSARGWGSSYEQYF,TGTGCCTGGAGTGCCAGAGGCTGGGGGTCCTCCTACGAGCAGTACTTC
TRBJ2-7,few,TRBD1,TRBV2,CASRHSGTGTYEQYF,TGTGCCAGCAGACACTCCGGGACAGGGACCTACGAGCAGTACTTC
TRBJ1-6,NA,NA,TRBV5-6,CASSLDPDNSPLHF,TGTGCCAGCAGCTTGGACCCGGATAATTCACCCCTCCACTTT
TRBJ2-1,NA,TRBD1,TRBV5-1,CASNTGTVGAAEQFF,TGCGCCAGCAATACCGGGACAGTAGGGGCCGCTGAGCAGTTCTTC
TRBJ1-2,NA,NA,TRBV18,CASSSLGTDNYGYTF,TGTGCCAGCTCAAGTCTGGGGACGGATAACTATGGCTACACCTTC
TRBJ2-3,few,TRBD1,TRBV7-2,CASSLRGQDTDTQYF,TGTGCCAGCAGCTTACGGGGACAGGATACAGATACGCAGTATTTT
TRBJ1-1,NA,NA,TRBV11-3,CASSLKGNTEAFF,TGTGCCAGCAGCTTAAAGGGGAATACTGAAGCTTTCTTT
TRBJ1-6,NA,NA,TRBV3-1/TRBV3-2,CASSQGWASYNSPLHF,TGTGCCAGCAGCCAAGGGTGGGCCTCCTATAATTCACCCCTCCACTTT
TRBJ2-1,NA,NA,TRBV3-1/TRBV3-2,CASSQDRLGHNEQFF,TGTGCCAGCAGCCAAGACCGGCTAGGACACAATGAGCAGTTCTTC
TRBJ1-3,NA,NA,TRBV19,CASSKEYSGNTIYF,TGTGCCAGTAGTAAGGAGTATTCTGGAAACACCATATATTTT
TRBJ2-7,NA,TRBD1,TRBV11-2,CASSLPGQVREQYF,TGTGCCAGCAGCCTGCCGGGACAGGTGCGCGAGCAGTACTTC
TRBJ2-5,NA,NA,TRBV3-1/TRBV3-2,CASSQDYVTGQTQYF,TGTGCCAGCAGCCAAGACTACGTCACGGGCCAGACCCAGTACTTC
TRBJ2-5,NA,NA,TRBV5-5,CASSLYPMVETQYF,TGTGCCAGCAGCTTATACCCGATGGTGGAGACCCAGTACTTC
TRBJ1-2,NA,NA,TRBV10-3,CAISEDLDGYTF,TGTGCCATCAGTGAGGATTTGGATGGCTACACCTTC
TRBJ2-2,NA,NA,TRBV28,CASTNPRTPSNTGELFF,TGTGCCAGCACCAACCCCCGGACGCCTTCGAACACCGGGGAGCTGTTTTTT
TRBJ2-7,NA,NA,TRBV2,CASSEAGYEQYF,TGTGCCAGCAGTGAAGCTGGATACGAGCAGTACTTC
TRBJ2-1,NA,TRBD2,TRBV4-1,CASSQNLRVRASGADNEQFF,TGCGCCAGCAGCCAGAATTTAAGGGTTCGGGCTAGCGGGGCAGACAATGAGCAGTTCTTC
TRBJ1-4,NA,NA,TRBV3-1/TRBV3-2,CASSQGQGNEKLFF,TGTGCCAGCAGCCAAGGTCAGGGGAATGAAAAACTGTTTTTT
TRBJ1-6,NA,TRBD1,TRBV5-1,CASSSEQGANSPLHF,TGCGCCAGCAGCTCGGAGCAGGGGGCAAATTCACCCCTCCACTTT
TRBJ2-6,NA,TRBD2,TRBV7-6,CASSLLAGASGANVLTF,TGTGCCAGCAGCTTACTAGCGGGAGCGTCTGGGGCCAACGTCCTGACTTTC
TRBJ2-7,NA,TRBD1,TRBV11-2,CASSPTGAAYEQYF,TGTGCCAGCAGTCCGACAGGGGCCGCCTACGAGCAGTACTTC
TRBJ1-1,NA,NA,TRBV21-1,CVPDRQGKWNTEAFF,TGTGTCCCGGACAGACAGGGCAAATGGAACACTGAAGCTTTCTTT
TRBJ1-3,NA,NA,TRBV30,CAWGAFGNTIYF,TGTGCCTGGGGGGCATTCGGAAACACCATATATTTT
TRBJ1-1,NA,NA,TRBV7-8,CASSTGQTNTEAFF,TGTGCCAGCAGTACAGGGCAGACCAACACTGAAGCTTTCTTT
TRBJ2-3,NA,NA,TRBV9,CASSVGDSSTDTQYF,TGTGCCAGCAGCGTAGGGGACTCTAGCACAGATACGCAGTATTTT
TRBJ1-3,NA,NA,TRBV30,CAWAGTTGNTIYF,TGTGCCTGGGCTGGGACAACTGGAAACACCATATATTTT